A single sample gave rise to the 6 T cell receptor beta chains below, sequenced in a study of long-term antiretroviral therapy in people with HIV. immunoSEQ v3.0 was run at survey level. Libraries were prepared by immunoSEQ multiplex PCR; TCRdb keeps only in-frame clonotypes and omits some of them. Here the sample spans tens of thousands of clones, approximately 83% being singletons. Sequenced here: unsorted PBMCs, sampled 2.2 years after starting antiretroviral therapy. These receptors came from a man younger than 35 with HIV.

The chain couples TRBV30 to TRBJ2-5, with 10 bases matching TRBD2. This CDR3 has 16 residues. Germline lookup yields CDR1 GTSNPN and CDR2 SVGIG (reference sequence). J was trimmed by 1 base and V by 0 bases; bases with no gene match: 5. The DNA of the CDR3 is TGTGCCTGGAGTGTATTAGCGGGAGGTCCCCAAGAGACCCAGTACTTC. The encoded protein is CAWSVLAGGPQETQYF.

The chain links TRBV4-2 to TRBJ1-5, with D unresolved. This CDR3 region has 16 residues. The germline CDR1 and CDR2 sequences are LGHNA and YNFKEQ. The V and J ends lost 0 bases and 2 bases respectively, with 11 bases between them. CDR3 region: CASSQEVGLGNQPQHF. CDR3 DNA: TGTGCCAGCAGCCAAGAAGTGGGCTTAGGCAATCAGCCCCAGCATTTT.

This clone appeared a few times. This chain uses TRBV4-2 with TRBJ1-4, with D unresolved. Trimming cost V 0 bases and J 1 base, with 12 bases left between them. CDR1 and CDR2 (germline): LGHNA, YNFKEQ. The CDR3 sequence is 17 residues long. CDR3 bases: TGTGCCAGCAGCCAAGATGGCCAGCTACTAACTAATGAAAAACTGTTTTTT. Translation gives CASSQDGQLLTNEKLFF.

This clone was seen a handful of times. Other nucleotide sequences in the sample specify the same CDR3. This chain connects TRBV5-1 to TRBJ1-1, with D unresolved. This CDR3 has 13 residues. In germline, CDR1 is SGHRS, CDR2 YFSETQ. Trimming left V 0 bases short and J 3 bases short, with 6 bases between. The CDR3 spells CASSLEADTEAFF. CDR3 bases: TGCGCCAGCAGCTTGGAGGCAGACACTGAAGCTTTCTTT.

CDR3 region: CASSQSTGRFGYTF. The CDR3 DNA reads as TGTGCCAGCAGCCAATCGACAGGGCGGTTCGGCTACACCTTC. V gene TRBV16 combines with J gene TRBJ1-2; 7 bases line up with TRBD1. CDR1 and CDR2 from the germline V gene are KGHSY and FQNENV. The V and J ends lost 0 bases and 8 bases, in that order; junction bases with no gene match: 6. The CDR3 is made up of 14 amino acids.

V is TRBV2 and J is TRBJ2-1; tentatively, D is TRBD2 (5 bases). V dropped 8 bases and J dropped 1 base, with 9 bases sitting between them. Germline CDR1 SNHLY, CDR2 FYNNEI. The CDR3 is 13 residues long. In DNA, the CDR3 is TGTGCCAGCGGACTTTGGTCCTACAATGAGCAGTTCTTC. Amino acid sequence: CASGLWSYNEQFF.